What follows are 10 T cell receptor beta chains derived from one specimen sequenced in a study of blood T cell repertoires in COVID-19 (TCRdb year 2020). The protocol used for the library was the immunoSEQ multiplex PCR assay. Drawn from immuneACCESS, this table holds only the in-frame rearrangements with V and J called that TCRdb kept. Clones are partly lost; checked studies trace under half to an unresolved V gene and leave the rest unexplained. The sample data list about 68,000 clones, and about 80% of these were observed just once. About an eighth of the sample is in the top ten clones. The sequencing sample was made of peripheral blood. These receptors came from a human donor in a cohort sampled during active COVID-19.

In its sample, this clone was seen once. The chain carries TRBV25-1 and TRBJ2-6; D is unclear. V lost 4 bases to trimming and J lost 4 bases, with 20 bases between them. Looked up from germline, CDR1 is MGHDK and CDR2 is SYGVNS. The CDR3 has 18 residues. CDR3: CASSGNWLAVSGANVLTF. The CDR3 region has the DNA TGTGCCAGCAGTGGGAACTGGTTGGCGGTTTCCGGGGCCAACGTCCTGACTTTC.

This clone has just one count. The chain combines TRBV5-1 with TRBJ2-3; 9 bases line up with TRBD2. Per germline, CDR1 SGHRS and CDR2 YFSETQ. J gave up 8 bases and V 2 bases, and 9 bases lay outside the gene matches. This CDR3 spans 15 amino acids. In nucleotides, the CDR3 is TGCGCCAGCAGCTTTGAACTAGCGGGCGCGGGTACGCAGTATTTT. Protein product: CASSFELAGAGTQYF.

The gene calls are TRBV14 and TRBJ2-3; a weak D match, TRBD1 (5 bases). The V gene lost 3 bases and the J gene lost 0 bases, with 10 bases spanning the gap. CDR3 length: 15 amino acids. Germline CDR1 and CDR2: SGHDN and FVKESK. In DNA, the CDR3 is TGTGCCAGCAGCCATGGACAAATTAGCACAGATACGCAGTATTTT. It yields the protein CASSHGQISTDTQYF.

In this sample, this clone turned up once. Additional DNA sequences in this sample encode the identical CDR3. The chain carries TRBV24-1 and TRBJ1-5; 10 bases are shared with TRBD1. The CDR3 extends over 12 amino acids. V gave up 9 bases and J gave up 7 bases; unmatched junction bases: 2. Germline assignment: CDR1 KGHDR and CDR2 SFDVKD. For the CDR3, the DNA is TGTGCCACCGGGACAGGGGTGCAGCCCCAGCATTTT. This sequence encodes CATGTGVQPQHF.

This chain joins TRBV7-9 and TRBJ2-7; D may be TRBD1 (5 bases). CDR3 length: 14 amino acids. Germline CDR1 and CDR2: SEHNR and FQNEAQ (reference sequence). Trimming pared 2 bases from V and 3 bases from J, leaving 11 bases between. In DNA form, the CDR3 reads TGTGCCAGCAGCTTACAGGGCCCGGGCTACGAGCAGTACGTC. Translated: CASSLQGPGYEQYV.

There are a few counts of this clone. The chain employs TRBV2 and TRBJ1-5, with a weak D call TRBD1 (6 bases). CDR1 and CDR2 (germline): SNHLY, FYNNEI. There are 13 residues in the CDR3. Trimming shortened V by 7 bases and J by 1 base, and 8 bases separated the two germline ends. In DNA form, the CDR3 reads TGTGCCAGCAAGGGGGAGAGCAATCAGCCCCAGCATTTT. Translating gives CASKGESNQPQHF.

The chain recombines TRBV11-1 with TRBJ2-1; 16 positions agree with TRBD2. J gave up 8 bases and V 6 bases, and 1 base lay outside the gene matches. The CDR3 runs 14 residues. Germline assignment: CDR1 SGHAT and CDR2 FQDESV (reference sequence). The CDR3: CASRGLAGGHEQFF. The CDR3 DNA reads TGTGCCAGCAGGGGACTAGCGGGGGGGCATGAGCAGTTCTTC.

The genes are TRBV7-9 and TRBJ2-3; possibly TRBD2 for D (5 bases). V lost 2 bases and J lost 2, with 11 bases in between. The CDR3 runs to 15 residues. CDR1 is SEHNR and CDR2 is FQNEAQ in the germline V gene (reference sequence). The DNA of the CDR3 is TGTGCCAGCAGCTTAATTGACTATTACACAGATACGCAGTATTTT. This encodes CASSLIDYYTDTQYF.

About this clone: Distinct nucleotide sequences in the sample also encode this CDR3. The chain has TRBV5-1 and TRBJ2-7; TRBD1 might be the D (5 bases). This CDR3 comprises 17 residues. Germline-derived CDR1 and CDR2 are SGHRS and YFSETQ. The CDR3 loop is CASSLVVGRAPSYEQYV. In nucleotides, the CDR3 is TGCGCCAGCAGCTTGGTGGTGGGCAGGGCTCCCTCCTACGAGCAGTATGTC.

V gene TRBV19 combines with J gene TRBJ1-4, with D tentatively TRBD1 (6 bases). V shed 3 bases and J shed 8 bases, with 13 bases lying between them. The CDR3 loop spans 14 amino acids. Germline-derived CDR1 and CDR2 are LNHDA and SQIVND (reference sequence). The CDR3 region is CASSIRGGAEKLFF. The CDR3 DNA reads as TGTGCCAGTAGTATTCGAGGGGGGGCGGAAAAACTGTTTTTT.